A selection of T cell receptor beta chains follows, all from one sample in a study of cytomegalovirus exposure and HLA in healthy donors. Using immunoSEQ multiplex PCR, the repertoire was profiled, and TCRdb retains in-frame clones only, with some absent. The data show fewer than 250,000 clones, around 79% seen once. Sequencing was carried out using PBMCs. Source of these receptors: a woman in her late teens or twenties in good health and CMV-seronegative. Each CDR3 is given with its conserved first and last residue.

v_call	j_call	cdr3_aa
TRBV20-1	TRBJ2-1	CSAGEGYEQFF
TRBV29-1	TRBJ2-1	CSSGQGYNNEQFF
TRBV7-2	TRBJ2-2	CASSFGLVVGELFF
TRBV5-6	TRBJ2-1	CASSLSSGLAGREQFF
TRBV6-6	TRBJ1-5	CASRNKGQNSNQPQHF
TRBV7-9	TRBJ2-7	CASSSRDREEVGNEQYF
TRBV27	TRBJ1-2	CASSLGRGGYGYTF
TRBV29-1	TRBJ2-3	CSVEASGTDTQYF
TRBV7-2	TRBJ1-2	CASSLEDRGIYGYTF
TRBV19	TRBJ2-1	CASSIVRVGDEQFF
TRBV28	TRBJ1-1	CASSPPGFEAFF
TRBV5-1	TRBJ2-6	CASSPRQGVSSGANVLTF
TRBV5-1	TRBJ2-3	CASKGQDTDTQYF
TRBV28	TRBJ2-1	CASSSPGLEGGDEQFF
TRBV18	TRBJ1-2	CASGRTANYGYTF
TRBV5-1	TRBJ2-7	CASSPRVTTSYEQYF
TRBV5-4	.	CASSFGGVYEQYF
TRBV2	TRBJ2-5	CASSPRAAGETQYF
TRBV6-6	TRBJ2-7	CASLTGTSGTYEQYF
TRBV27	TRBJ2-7	CASIPTGQGVWAGGSYEQYF
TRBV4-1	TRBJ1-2	CASSLSTSYGYTF
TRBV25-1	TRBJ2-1	CASSGRTSGTPYNEQFF
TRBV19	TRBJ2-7	CASSILNPQGGDEQYF
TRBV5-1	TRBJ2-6	CASSSATLSGANVLTF
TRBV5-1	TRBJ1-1	CASLGQNTEAFF
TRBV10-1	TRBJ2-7	CASSQDRVGKDEQYF
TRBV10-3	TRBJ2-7	CAIRDSSYEQYF
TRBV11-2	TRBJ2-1	CASSQTSGRSNEQFF
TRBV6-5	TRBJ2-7	CASSTTGAEQYF
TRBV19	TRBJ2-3	CASSRDSTTDTQYF
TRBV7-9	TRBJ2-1	CASSLGGTGLGDEQFF
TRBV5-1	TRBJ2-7	CASSLGSQISYEQYF
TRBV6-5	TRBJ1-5	CASSSGDQPQHF
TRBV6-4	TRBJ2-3	CASSTGETDTQYF
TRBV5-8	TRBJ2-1	CASSLGGRRYNEQFF
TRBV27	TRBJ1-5	CASSLGLNQPQHF
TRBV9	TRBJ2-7	CASSPGLDFYEQYF
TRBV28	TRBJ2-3	CASSLQAPDTQYF
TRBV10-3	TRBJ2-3	CAISQGLTDTQYF
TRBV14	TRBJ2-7	CASSQRITYEQYF
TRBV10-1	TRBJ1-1	CASSATGTEAFF
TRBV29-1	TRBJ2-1	CSVEDRLAGLYNEQFF
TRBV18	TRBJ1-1	CASSPFVSGQGALWSEAFF
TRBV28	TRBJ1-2	CASSPGTGVGYTF
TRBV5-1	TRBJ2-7	CASSDTYEQYF